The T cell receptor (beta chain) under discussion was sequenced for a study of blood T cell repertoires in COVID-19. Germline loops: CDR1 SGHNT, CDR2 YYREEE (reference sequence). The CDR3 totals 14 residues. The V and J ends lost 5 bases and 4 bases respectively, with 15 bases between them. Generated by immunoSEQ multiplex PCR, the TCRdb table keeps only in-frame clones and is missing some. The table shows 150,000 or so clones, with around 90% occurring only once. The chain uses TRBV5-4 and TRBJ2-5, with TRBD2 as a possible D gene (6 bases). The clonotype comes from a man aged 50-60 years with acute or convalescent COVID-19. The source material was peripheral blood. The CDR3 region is CASSTGVLLETQYF. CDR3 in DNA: TGTGCCAGCAGTACGGGGGTTTTACTAGAGACCCAGTACTTC.